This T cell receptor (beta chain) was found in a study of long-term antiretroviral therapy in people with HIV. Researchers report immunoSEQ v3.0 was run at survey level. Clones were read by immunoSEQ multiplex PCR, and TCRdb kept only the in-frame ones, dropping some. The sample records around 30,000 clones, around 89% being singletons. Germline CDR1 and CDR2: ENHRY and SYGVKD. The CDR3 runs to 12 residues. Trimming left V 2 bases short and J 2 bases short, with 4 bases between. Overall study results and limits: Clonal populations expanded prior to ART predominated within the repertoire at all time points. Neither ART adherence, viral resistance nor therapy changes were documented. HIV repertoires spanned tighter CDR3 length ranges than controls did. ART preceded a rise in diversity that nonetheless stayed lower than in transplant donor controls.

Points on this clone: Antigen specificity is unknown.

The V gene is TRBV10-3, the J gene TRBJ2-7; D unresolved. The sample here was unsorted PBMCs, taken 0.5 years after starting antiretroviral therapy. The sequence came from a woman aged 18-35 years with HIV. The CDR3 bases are TGTGCCATCAGTGAGGGGGCCTACGAGCAGTACTTC. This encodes CAISEGAYEQYF.